The entry below gives a single T cell receptor beta chain sequence along with its context. Its antigen remains unidentified. The entry originates in a study of PD-1 blockade in classical Hodgkin lymphoma. The CDR3 runs to 13 residues. The trim removed 5 bases at V and 3 bases at J, leaving 3 bases unmatched. CDR1 MNHEY and CDR2 SMNVEV come from the germline V gene (reference sequence). Study results and caveats: Complete responders started with a diversity level that resembled newly diagnosed patients at baseline.

Every one of the patients relapsed after autologous stem cell transplantation (brentuximab vedotin exposure was variable). Profiled with immunoSEQ multiplex PCR; TCRdb holds only in-frame clones, not every one. The table shows about 100,000 clones, with 80% to 90% occurring only once. The chain combines TRBV27 with TRBJ1-2; 7 positions match TRBD1. Sequences were derived from peripheral blood mononuclear cells (PBMCs), sampled before the second cycle of nivolumab. The source of this sequence is a human donor with classical Hodgkin lymphoma. The CDR3 DNA follows: TGTGCCAGCAGTCCCGGGACAGACTATGGCTACACCTTC. As protein: CASSPGTDYGYTF.